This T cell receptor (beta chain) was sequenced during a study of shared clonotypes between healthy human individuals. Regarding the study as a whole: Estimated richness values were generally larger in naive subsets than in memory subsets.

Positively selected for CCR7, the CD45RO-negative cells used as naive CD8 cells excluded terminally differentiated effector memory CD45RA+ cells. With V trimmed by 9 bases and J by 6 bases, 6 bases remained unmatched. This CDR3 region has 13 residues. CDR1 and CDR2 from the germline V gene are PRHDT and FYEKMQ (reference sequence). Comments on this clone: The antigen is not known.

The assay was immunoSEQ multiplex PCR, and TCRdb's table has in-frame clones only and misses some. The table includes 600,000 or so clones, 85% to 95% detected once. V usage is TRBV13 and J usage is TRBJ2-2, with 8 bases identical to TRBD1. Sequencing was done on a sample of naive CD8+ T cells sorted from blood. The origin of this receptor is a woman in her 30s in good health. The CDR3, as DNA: TGTGCCAGTCGGGGACAGGTAGCCGGGGAGCTGTTTTTT. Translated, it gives CASRGQVAGELFF.